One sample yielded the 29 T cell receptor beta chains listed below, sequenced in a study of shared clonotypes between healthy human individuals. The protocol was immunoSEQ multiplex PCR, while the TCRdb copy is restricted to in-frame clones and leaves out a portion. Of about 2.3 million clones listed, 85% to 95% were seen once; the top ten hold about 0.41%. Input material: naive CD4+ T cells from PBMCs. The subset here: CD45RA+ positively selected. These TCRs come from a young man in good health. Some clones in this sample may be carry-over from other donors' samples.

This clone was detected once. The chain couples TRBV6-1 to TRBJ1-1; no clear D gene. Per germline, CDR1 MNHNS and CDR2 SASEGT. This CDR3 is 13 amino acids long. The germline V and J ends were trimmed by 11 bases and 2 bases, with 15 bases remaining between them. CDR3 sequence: CALLSRSNTEAFF. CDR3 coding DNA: TGTGCCCTACTGAGTCGTTCAAACACTGAAGCTTTCTTT.

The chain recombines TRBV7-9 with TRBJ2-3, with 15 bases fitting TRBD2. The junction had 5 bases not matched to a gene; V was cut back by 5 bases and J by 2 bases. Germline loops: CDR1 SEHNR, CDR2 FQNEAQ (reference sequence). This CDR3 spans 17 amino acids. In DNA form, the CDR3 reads TGTGCCAGCAGCCTGGGACTAGCGGGAGGCTACACAGATACGCAGTATTTT. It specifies CASSLGLAGGYTDTQYF.

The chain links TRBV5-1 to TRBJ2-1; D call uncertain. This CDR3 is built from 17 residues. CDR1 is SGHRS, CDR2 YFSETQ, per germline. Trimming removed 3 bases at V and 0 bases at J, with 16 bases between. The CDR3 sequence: CASSSLGITSSYNEQFF. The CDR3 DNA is TGCGCCAGCAGCTCCCTAGGCATTACGAGCTCCTACAATGAGCAGTTCTTC.

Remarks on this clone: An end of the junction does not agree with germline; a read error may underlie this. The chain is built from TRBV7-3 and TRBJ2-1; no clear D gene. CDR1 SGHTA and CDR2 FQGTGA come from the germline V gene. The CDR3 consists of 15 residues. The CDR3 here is CASSSSGVSSNEQFF. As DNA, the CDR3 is TGTGCCAGCAGCTCCTCAGGCGTGTCCTCCAATGAGCAGTTCTTC. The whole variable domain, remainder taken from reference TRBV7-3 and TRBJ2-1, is GAGVSQTPSNKVTEKGKYVELRCDPISGHTALYWYRQSLGQGPEFLIYFQGTGAADDSGLPNDRFFAVRPEGSVSTLKIQRTERGDSAVYLCASSSSGVSSNEQFFGPGTRLTVL.

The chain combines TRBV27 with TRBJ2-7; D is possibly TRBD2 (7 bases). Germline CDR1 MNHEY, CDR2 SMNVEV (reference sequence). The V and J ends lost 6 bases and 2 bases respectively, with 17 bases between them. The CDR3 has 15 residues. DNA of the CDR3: TGTGCCAGCAGGTGGGGGCGGGAGCGGGCCTACGAGCAGTACTTC. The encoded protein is CASRWGRERAYEQYF.

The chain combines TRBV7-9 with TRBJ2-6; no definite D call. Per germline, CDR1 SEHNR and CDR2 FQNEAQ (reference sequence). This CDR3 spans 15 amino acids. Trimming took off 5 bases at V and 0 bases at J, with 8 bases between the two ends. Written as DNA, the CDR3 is TGTGCCAGCAGCCCCGATGGCTCTGGGGCCAACGTCCTGACTTTC. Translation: CASSPDGSGANVLTF.

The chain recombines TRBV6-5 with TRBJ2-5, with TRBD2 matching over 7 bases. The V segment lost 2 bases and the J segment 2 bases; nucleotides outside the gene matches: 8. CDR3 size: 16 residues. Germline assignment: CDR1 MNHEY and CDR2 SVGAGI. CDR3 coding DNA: TGTGCCAGCAGTTACCGAGGGGCTAGCGGACAAGAGACCCAGTACTTC. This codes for CASSYRGASGQETQYF.

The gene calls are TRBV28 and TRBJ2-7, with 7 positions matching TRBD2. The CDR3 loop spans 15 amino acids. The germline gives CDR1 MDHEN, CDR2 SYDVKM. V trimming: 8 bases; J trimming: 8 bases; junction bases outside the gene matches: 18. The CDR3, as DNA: TGTGCCAGCCGAACGGGGGGTCCACAATTGGGAAAGCAGTACTTC. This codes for CASRTGGPQLGKQYF.

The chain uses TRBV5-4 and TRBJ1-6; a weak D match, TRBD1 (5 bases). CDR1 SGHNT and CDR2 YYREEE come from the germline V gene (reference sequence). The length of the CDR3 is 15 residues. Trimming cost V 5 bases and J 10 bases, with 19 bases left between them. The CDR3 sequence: CASSRDSRLESPLHF. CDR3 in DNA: TGTGCCAGCAGTCGTGACAGTAGACTTGAATCACCCCTCCACTTT.

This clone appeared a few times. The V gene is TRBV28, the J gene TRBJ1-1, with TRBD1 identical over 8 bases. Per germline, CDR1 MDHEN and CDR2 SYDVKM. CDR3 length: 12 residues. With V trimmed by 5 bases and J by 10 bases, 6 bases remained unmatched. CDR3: CASSPGTGGAFF. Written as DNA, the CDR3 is TGTGCCAGCAGTCCTGGGACAGGCGGAGCTTTCTTT.

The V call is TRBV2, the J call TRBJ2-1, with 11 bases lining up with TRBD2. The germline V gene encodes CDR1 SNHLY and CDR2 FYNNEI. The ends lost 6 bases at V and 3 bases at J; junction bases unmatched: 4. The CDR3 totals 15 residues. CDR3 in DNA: TGTGCCAGCAGGATTACTAGCGGGAGCTACAATGAGCAGTTCTTC. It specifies CASRITSGSYNEQFF.

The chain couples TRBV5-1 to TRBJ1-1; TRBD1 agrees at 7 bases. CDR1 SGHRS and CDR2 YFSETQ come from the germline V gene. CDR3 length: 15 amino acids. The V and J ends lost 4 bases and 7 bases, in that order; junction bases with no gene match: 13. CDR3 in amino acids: CASSRTQGDGSEAFF. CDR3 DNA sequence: TGCGCCAGCAGCCGAACGCAGGGGGATGGTAGTGAAGCTTTCTTT.

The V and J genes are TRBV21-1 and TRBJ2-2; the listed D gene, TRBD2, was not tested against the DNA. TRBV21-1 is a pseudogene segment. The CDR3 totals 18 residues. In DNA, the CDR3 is TGTGCCAGCAGCAGAGGGACTAGCGGGAGCACAGGCACCGGGGAGCTGTTTTTT. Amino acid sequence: CASSRGTSGSTGTGELFF.

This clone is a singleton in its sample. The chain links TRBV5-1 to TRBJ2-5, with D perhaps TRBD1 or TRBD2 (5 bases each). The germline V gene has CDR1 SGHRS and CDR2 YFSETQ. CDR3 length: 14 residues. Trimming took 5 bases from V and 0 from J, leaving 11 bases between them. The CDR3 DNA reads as TGCGCCAGCAGGTACGGGACGTACCAAGAGACCCAGTACTTC. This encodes CASRYGTYQETQYF.

CDR3 region: CASSLDQSYGYTF. The DNA of the CDR3 is TGTGCCAGCAGCTTAGATCAAAGCTATGGCTACACCTTC. The V and J genes are TRBV7-8 and TRBJ1-2; D is unresolved. Trimming removed 1 base from V and 4 bases from J, with 7 bases in between. Per the germline V gene, CDR1 is SGHVS and CDR2 is FQNEAQ. The CDR3 runs 13 residues.

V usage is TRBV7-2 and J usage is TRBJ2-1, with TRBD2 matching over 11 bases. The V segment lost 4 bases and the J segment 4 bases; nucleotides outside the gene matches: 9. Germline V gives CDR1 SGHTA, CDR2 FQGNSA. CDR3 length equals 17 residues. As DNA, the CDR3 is TGTGCCAGCAGCTGGAGACCGGGACTAGCGGAGTACAATGAGCAGTTCTTC. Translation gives CASSWRPGLAEYNEQFF.

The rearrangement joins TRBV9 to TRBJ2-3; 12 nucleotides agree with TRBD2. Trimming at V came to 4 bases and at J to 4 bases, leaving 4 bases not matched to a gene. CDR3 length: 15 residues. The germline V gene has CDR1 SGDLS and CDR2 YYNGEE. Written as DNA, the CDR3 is TGTGCCAGCAGCCGGACTAGCGGGACCCCAGATACGCAGTATTTT. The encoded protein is CASSRTSGTPDTQYF.

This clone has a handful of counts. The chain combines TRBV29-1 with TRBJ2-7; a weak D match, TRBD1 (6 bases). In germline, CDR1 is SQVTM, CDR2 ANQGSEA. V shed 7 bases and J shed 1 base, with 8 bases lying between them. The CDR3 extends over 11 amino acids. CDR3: CSAGQSYEQYF. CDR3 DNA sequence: TGCAGCGCCGGACAGTCCTACGAGCAGTACTTC.

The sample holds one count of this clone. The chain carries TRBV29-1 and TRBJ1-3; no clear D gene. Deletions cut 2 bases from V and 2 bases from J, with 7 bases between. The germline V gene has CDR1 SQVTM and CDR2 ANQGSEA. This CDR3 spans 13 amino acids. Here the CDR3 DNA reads TGCAGCGTTGAAAAGGGAACTGGAAACACCATATATTTT. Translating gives CSVEKGTGNTIYF. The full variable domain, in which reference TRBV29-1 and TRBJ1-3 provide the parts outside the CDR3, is SAVISQKPSRDICQRGTSLTIQCQVDSQVTMMFWYRQQPGQSLTLIATANQGSEATYESGFVIDKFPISRPNLTFSTLTVSNMSPEDSSIYLCSVEKGTGNTIYFGEGSWLTVV.

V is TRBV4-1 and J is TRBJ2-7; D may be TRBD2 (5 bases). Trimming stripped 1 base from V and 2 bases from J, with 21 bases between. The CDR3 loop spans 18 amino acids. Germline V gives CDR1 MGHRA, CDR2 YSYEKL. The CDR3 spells CASSQGPRLTGIAYEQYF. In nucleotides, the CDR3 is TGCGCCAGCAGCCAAGGACCTCGTTTAACGGGAATTGCCTACGAGCAGTACTTC.

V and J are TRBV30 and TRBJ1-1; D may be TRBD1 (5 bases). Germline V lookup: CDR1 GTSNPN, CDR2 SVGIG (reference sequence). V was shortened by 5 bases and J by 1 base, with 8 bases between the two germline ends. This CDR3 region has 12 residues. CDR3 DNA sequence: TGTGCCTGGGGACACCCGAACACTGAAGCTTTCTTT. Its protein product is CAWGHPNTEAFF. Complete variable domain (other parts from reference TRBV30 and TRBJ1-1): SQTIHQWPATLVQPVGSPLSLECTVEGTSNPNLYWYRQAAGRGLQLLFYSVGIGQISSEVPQNLSASRPQDRQFILSSKKLLLSDSGFYLCAWGHPNTEAFFGQGTRLTVV.

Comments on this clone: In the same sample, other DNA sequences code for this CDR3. For the CDR3, the DNA is TGTGCCAGCAGATCAACAGGGGGAACTGAAGCTTTCTTT. Encoded protein: CASRSTGGTEAFF. The chain couples TRBV6-5 to TRBJ1-1, with 8 bases aligning to TRBD1. CDR3 size: 13 residues. The V segment lost 6 bases and the J segment 5 bases; nucleotides outside the gene matches: 5. Germline CDR1 reads MNHEY; CDR2 reads SVGAGI.

DNA of the CDR3: TGTGCCAGCAGCTCCACCCCAGAAGAGACCCAGTACTTC. Its translation is CASSSTPEETQYF. J is TRBJ2-5 and V is TRBV5-4; no firm D call. Germline values: CDR1 SGHNT, CDR2 YYREEE (reference sequence). V gave up 3 bases and J gave up 3 bases, with 9 bases separating them. The CDR3 sequence is 13 residues long.

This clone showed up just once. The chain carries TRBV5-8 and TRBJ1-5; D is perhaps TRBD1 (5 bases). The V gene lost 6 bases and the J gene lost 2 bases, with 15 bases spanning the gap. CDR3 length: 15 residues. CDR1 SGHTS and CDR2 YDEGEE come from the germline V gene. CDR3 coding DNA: TGTGCCAGCACCCTATGGGCGGGGGGCAATCAGCCCCAGCATTTT. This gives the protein CASTLWAGGNQPQHF. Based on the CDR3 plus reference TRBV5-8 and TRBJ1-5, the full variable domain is EAGVTQSPTHLIKTRGQQATLRCSPISGHTSVYWYQQALGLGLQFLLWYDEGEERNRGNFPPRFSGRQFPNYSSELNVNALELEDSALYLCASTLWAGGNQPQHFGDGTRLSIL.

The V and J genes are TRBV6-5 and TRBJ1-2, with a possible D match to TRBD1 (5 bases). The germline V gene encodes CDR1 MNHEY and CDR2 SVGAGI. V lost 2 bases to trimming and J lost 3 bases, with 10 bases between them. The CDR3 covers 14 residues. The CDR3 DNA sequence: TGTGCCAGCAGTTACGGAGACAGAGACTATGGCTACACCTTC. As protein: CASSYGDRDYGYTF.

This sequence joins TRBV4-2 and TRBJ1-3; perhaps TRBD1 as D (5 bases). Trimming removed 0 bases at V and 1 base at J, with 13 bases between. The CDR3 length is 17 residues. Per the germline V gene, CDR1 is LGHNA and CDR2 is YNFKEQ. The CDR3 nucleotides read TGTGCCAGCAGCCAAGATCGGTTCAGGGCATCTGGAAACACCATATATTTT. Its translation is CASSQDRFRASGNTIYF.

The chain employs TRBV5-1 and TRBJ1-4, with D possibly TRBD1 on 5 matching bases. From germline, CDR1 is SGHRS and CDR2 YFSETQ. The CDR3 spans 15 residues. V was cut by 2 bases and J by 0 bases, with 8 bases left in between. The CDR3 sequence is CASSFGGSTNEKLFF. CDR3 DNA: TGCGCCAGCAGCTTCGGGGGGTCAACTAATGAAAAACTGTTTTTT.

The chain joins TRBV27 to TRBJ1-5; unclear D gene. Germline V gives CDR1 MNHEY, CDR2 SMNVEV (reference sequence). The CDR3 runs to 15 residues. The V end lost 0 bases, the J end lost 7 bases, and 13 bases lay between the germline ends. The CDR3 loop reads CASSLSAGSEQPQHF. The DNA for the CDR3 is TGTGCCAGCAGTTTATCCGCGGGTTCGGAACAGCCCCAGCATTTT.

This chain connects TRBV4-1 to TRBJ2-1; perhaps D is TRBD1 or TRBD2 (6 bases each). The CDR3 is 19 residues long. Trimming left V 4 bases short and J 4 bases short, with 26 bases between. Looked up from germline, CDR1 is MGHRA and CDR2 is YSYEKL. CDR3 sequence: CASSLRVPAGGTRYNEQFF. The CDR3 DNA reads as TGCGCCAGCAGCCTACGCGTCCCGGCTGGCGGGACACGTTACAATGAGCAGTTCTTC.